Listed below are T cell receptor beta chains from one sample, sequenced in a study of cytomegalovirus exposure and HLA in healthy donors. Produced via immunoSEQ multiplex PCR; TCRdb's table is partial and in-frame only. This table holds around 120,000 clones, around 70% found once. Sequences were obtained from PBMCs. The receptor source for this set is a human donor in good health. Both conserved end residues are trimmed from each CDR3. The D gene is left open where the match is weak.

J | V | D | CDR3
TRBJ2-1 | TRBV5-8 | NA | ASSLEGGTYNEQF
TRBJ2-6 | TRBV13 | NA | ASSHQSAGANVLT
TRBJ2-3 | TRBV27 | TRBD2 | ASSSRTSGGALDTDTQY
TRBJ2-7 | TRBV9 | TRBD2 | ASSVSPGGGREQY
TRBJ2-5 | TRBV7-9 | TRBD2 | ASSYWAAGVEETQY
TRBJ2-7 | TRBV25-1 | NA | ASNPTTGYGSEQY
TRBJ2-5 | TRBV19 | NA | ATANGETQY
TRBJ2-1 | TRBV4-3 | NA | ASSQDRRGHSLLEQF
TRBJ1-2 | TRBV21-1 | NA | ASSNLRQSNYGYT
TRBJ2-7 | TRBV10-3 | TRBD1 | AIRTGGGEQY
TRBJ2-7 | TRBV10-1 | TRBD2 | ASSEGSGTLAGQFSYEQY
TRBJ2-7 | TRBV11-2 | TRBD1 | ASSRTGIFYEQY
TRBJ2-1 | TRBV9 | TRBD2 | ASSIAGTSGYNEQF
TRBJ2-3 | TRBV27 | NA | ASSPGSTDTQY
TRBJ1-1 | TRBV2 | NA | ASSEDLNTEAF
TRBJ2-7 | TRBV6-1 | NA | ASSVTGTLTYEQY
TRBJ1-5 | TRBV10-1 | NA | ASSERPQDQPQH
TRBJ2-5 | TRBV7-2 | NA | ASSPTGYQETQY
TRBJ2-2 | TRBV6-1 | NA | ASRDFRVTGELF
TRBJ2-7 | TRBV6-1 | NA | ASSVRDPPDEQY
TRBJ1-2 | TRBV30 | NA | AWSPGQANYGYT
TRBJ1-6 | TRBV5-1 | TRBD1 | ASSPSGTGYSPLH
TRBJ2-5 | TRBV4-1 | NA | ASSQVQDRQETQY
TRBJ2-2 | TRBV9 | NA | ASSIVTGELF
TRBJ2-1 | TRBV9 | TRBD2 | ASSVGAGGPNEQF
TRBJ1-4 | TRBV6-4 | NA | ASSPTGGNEKLF
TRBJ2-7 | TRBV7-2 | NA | ASSLDRKQY
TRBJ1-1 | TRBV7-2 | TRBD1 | ASSLGQGLEAF
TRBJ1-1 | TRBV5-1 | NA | ASSSQPGNTEAF
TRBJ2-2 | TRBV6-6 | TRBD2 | ASTAAGTGELF
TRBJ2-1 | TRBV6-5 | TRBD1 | ASSYPGQGNYNEQF
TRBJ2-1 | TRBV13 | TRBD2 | ASSFGQGPSGRADEQF
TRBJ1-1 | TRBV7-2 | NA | ASSFGGFTEAF
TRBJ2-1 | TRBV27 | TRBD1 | ASRKDRDRGENEQF
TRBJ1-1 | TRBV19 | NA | ASSIPGSNTEAF
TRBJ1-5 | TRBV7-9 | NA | ASSLAGQPNQPQH
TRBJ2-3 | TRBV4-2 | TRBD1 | ASSFRQGATDTQY
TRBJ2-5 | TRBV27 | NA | ASSYTGYQETQY
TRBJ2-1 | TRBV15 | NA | ATSPEGGYEQF
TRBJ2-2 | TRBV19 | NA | ASKTVIANTGELF
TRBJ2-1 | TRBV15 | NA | ATSRGRAGNEQF
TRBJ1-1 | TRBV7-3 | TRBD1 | ASSRRVIRTGGGNTEAF
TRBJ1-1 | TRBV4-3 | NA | ASSQGNRFPNTEAF
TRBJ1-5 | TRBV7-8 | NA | ASSPDNLGGQPQH
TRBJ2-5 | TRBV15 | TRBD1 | ATSTGQGEETQY